Following are 9 T cell receptor beta chains from one sample sequenced in a study of siplizumab effects on memory and regulatory T cells. It was at 37°C and for under 7 days that the mixed lymphocyte reaction cells were cocultured. These receptors' antigens are unknown. Libraries were prepared by immunoSEQ multiplex PCR; TCRdb keeps only in-frame clonotypes and omits some of them. The table shows 15,000 or so clones, with 40% to 55% occurring only once. Sequenced: CFSE-low (dividing) CD4+ T cells sorted from an allogeneic mixed lymphocyte reaction. Receptors originate from a human donor in good health; the cells came from an allogeneic mixed lymphocyte reaction. Some clones in this sample may be carry-over from other donors' samples.

The J gene is TRBJ2-5, the V gene TRBV18; 12 nucleotides agree with TRBD2. The CDR3 sequence is 17 residues long. Trimming removed 3 bases from V and 5 bases from J; junction bases left unmatched: 10. Germline V lookup: CDR1 KGHSH, CDR2 LQKENI. CDR3 in amino acids: CASSPPSGRAYWETQYF. The DNA for the CDR3 is TGTGCCAGCTCACCTCCTAGCGGGAGGGCCTATTGGGAGACCCAGTACTTC.

There are a few counts of this clone. The V and J genes are TRBV9 and TRBJ2-1, with 7 nucleotides matching TRBD2. The CDR3 is 17 residues long. Germline V gene sequence: CDR1 SGDLS, CDR2 YYNGEE. Unmatched junction bases numbered 6, after V lost 0 bases and J lost 0 bases. The CDR3 is CASSVGGGLLSYNEQFF. CDR3 DNA: TGTGCCAGCAGCGTAGGGGGAGGGCTTCTCTCCTACAATGAGCAGTTCTTC.

This clone was found once. This clone may be a read error of a much larger clone one base away. This chain connects TRBV4-2 to TRBJ2-1; D gene unclear. V lost 0 bases, J lost 4 bases, and 10 bases lay in between. The CDR3 has 15 residues. The germline gives CDR1 LGHNA, CDR2 YNFKEQ. CDR3 bases: TGTGCCAGCAGCCAAGAAGGTACGGATTACAATGAGCAGTTCTTC. Encoded protein: CASSQEGTDYNEQFF.

About this clone: This sequence may be a read error, since a much larger clone differs from it by one base. The chain has TRBV27 and TRBJ2-2, with D tentatively TRBD2 (6 bases). Germline CDR1 MNHEY, CDR2 SMNVEV (reference sequence). Trimming left V 8 bases short and J 11 bases short, with 24 bases between. CDR3 length: 15 residues. CDR3 coding DNA: TGTGCCAGCGGTTGGGACTGGACGTTAACAGGAGAGCTGTTTTTT. Amino acids: CASGWDWTLTGELFF.

This rearrangement joins TRBV6-5 to TRBJ1-2; D gene uncertain. The CDR3 runs to 13 residues. Between the trimmed V and J ends, which lost 4 bases and 3 bases, there was a span of 9 bases. Germline V CDR1 and CDR2: MNHEY, SVGAGI. The CDR3, as DNA: TGTGCCAGCAGTTCCCGAGCGGACTATGGCTACACCTTC. Protein sequence: CASSSRADYGYTF.

This clone appeared once. This chain links TRBV6-1 with TRBJ1-1; 7 bases line up with TRBD1. This CDR3 comprises 13 residues. V gave up 7 bases and J gave up 8 bases; unmatched junction bases: 10. Germline-derived CDR1 and CDR2 are MNHNS and SASEGT. The CDR3 loop reads CASTQRGRLEAFF. CDR3 nucleotides: TGTGCCAGCACCCAAAGGGGGCGCCTGGAAGCTTTCTTT.

The CDR3 region has the DNA TGTGCCAGCAGCTTACCGGGACTAGCGGGTTCCGGGGAGCTGTTTTTT. Translating it yields CASSLPGLAGSGELFF. The V call is TRBV7-3, the J call TRBJ2-2, with 12 bases aligning to TRBD2. Looked up from germline, CDR1 is SGHTA and CDR2 is FQGTGA. Unmatched junction bases numbered 4, after V lost 2 bases and J lost 6 bases. The CDR3 totals 16 residues.

This clone turned up a few times. The chain uses TRBV4-1 and TRBJ2-1; no clear D. Germline CDR1 is MGHRA and CDR2 is YSYEKL. V was shortened by 4 bases and J by 5 bases, with 9 bases between the two germline ends. The CDR3 extends over 13 amino acids. The CDR3 nucleotides are TGCGCCAGCAGCCGCCCCCTCAACAATGAGCAGTTCTTC. Encoded protein: CASSRPLNNEQFF.

The CDR3 DNA is TGTGCCAGCAGCCTTTCCGGGACAGGGGTTGAGGAGCAGTTCTTC. Protein: CASSLSGTGVEEQFF. This rearrangement joins TRBV9 to TRBJ2-1, with 10 bases identical to TRBD1. The CDR3 extends over 15 amino acids. Germline loops: CDR1 SGDLS, CDR2 YYNGEE. With V trimmed by 4 bases and J by 10 bases, 11 bases remained unmatched.